The 26 T cell receptor beta chains below all came from one sample that was sequenced in a study of cytomegalovirus exposure and HLA in healthy donors. It was with 60 Vbeta and 13 Jbeta primers that the PCR ran. Using immunoSEQ multiplex PCR, the repertoire was profiled, and TCRdb retains in-frame clones only, with some absent. Seen here are about 81,000 clones, around 80% observed once, and the top ten hold 2.5% to 3.5%. Sample: PBMCs. The origin of the receptors is a man aged 45-60 years in good health and CMV-seropositive.

This chain uses TRBV11-3 with TRBJ2-2; 9 bases map to TRBD2. CDR3 size: 15 residues. Trimming took 5 bases from V and 4 from J; bases not matched to a gene: 5. Germline assignment: CDR1 SGHNT and CDR2 YENEEA. CDR3 region: CASSPVAGVTGELFF. In DNA form, the CDR3 reads TGTGCCAGCAGCCCAGTAGCGGGAGTCACCGGGGAGCTGTTTTTT. The entire variable domain, with the rest obtained from reference TRBV11-3 and TRBJ2-2, is as follows: EAGVVQSPRYKIIEKKQPVAFWCNPISGHNTLYWYLQNLGQGPELLIRYENEEAVDDSQLPKDRFSAERLKGVDSTLKIQPAELGDSAVYLCASSPVAGVTGELFFGEGSRLTVL.

The rearrangement joins TRBV7-2 to TRBJ1-4, with 9 nucleotides matching TRBD1. With V trimmed by 5 bases and J by 8 bases, 12 bases remained unmatched. The CDR3 has 16 residues. Germline V gene data show CDR1 as SGHTA and CDR2 as FQGNSA. The CDR3 region has the DNA TGTGCCAGCAGCCCAAAAGCCACAGGGGGCACCGAAAAACTGTTTTTT. It translates to CASSPKATGGTEKLFF.

This clone was seen a handful of times. The chain carries TRBV5-4 and TRBJ2-7; no firm D call. The CDR3 consists of 13 residues. Per germline, CDR1 SGHNT and CDR2 YYREEE (reference sequence). Trimming removed 6 bases at V and 2 bases at J, with 12 bases between. The CDR3 nucleotides read TGTGCCAGCACCCCGGGTGGCACCTACGAGCAGTACTTC. Translated, it gives CASTPGGTYEQYF.

In its sample, this clone was seen a few times. The V call is TRBV5-1, the J call TRBJ1-6; no clear D gene. Germline V CDR1 and CDR2: SGHRS, YFSETQ. V dropped 0 bases and J dropped 8 bases, with 12 bases sitting between them. The CDR3 loop spans 15 amino acids. The CDR3 bases are TGCGCCAGCAGCTTGGCCGGATCGGGGTATTCACCCCTCCACTTT. Translated: CASSLAGSGYSPLHF.

This clone was seen only a few times. The V and J genes are TRBV19 and TRBJ1-2; TRBD1 matches 9 bases. CDR1 LNHDA and CDR2 SQIVND come from the germline V gene (reference sequence). J was trimmed by 4 bases and V by 4 bases; bases with no gene match: 7. This CDR3 contains 15 residues. The chain's CDR3 is CASSTVGQGAYGYTF. CDR3 nucleotide sequence: TGTGCCAGTAGTACCGTGGGACAGGGCGCCTATGGCTACACCTTC.

The V and J genes are TRBV13 and TRBJ1-2; D not certain. V was clipped by 2 bases and J by 8 bases, with 12 bases between them. The CDR3 covers 13 residues. Germline loops: CDR1 PRHDT, CDR2 FYEKMQ (reference sequence). The CDR3: CASSLRSVGGYTF. The CDR3 coding sequence is TGTGCCAGCAGCTTAAGGTCCGTGGGCGGCTACACCTTC.

The chain carries TRBV6-1 and TRBJ1-5; D unclear. Germline V gives CDR1 MNHNS, CDR2 SASEGT. The germline V and J ends were trimmed by 5 bases and 0 bases, with 11 bases remaining between them. The CDR3 covers 15 residues. The CDR3 reads CASSRVVVSNQPQHF. CDR3 DNA sequence: TGTGCCAGCAGTCGGGTAGTGGTTAGCAATCAGCCCCAGCATTTT.

This chain links TRBV18 with TRBJ1-2; TRBD1 agrees at 7 bases. With V trimmed by 5 bases and J by 8 bases, 8 bases remained unmatched. Per germline, CDR1 KGHSH and CDR2 LQKENI. This CDR3 region has 13 residues. The CDR3, as DNA: TGTGCCAGCTCAGGGACAGTAGTCCTCGGCTACACCTTC. Protein product: CASSGTVVLGYTF.

The chain uses TRBV6-5 and TRBJ2-1; perhaps TRBD2 as D (5 bases). Germline CDR1 and CDR2: MNHEY and SVGAGI. The V gene lost 0 bases and the J gene lost 0 bases, with 9 bases spanning the gap. The CDR3 covers 16 residues. The CDR3 spells CASSYSLAPSYNEQFF. As DNA, the CDR3 is TGTGCCAGCAGTTACTCTCTAGCACCCTCCTACAATGAGCAGTTCTTC.

This chain connects TRBV29-1 to TRBJ1-1; D possibly corresponds to TRBD1 (5 bases). V was trimmed by 6 bases and J by 4 bases, leaving 12 bases between them. The CDR3 sequence is 12 residues long. CDR1 is SQVTM, CDR2 ANQGSEA, per germline. The CDR3, as DNA: TGCAGCGTAACCAGGGTCACCACTGAAGCTTTCTTT. It is translated as CSVTRVTTEAFF.

This sequence joins TRBV7-2 and TRBJ2-5, with D unclear. The germline V and J ends were trimmed by 8 bases and 6 bases, with 7 bases remaining between them. This CDR3 contains 10 residues. The V gene's germline CDR1 is SGHTA and CDR2 FQGNSA. The CDR3 nucleotides are TGTGCCAGCGCCGCGAAGACCCAGTACTTC. Amino acid sequence: CASAAKTQYF.

The CDR3 spells CASSLKGAGYNSPLHF. In DNA form, the CDR3 reads TGTGCCAGCAGTTTGAAAGGGGCTGGCTATAATTCACCCCTCCACTTT. This chain connects TRBV27 to TRBJ1-6, with a weak D call TRBD1 (5 bases). The CDR3 is 16 residues long. Germline lookup yields CDR1 MNHEY and CDR2 SMNVEV (reference sequence). V dropped 3 bases and J dropped 3 bases, with 12 bases sitting between them.

The rearrangement uses TRBV30 and TRBJ2-5; weak D call: TRBD2 (6 bases). This CDR3 region has 15 residues. V lost 4 bases to trimming and J lost 2 bases, with 17 bases between them. The germline CDR1 and CDR2 sequences are GTSNPN and SVGIG (reference sequence). The CDR3 loop is CAWISGVGWQETQYF. As DNA, the CDR3 is TGTGCCTGGATCTCGGGAGTCGGTTGGCAAGAGACCCAGTACTTC.

V and J are TRBV6-6 and TRBJ1-1, with TRBD1 as a possible D gene (6 bases). The CDR3 runs to 12 residues. V shed 5 bases and J shed 8 bases, with 12 bases lying between them. Germline V lookup: CDR1 MNHNY, CDR2 SVGAGI (reference sequence). The DNA of the CDR3 is TGTGCCAGCAGTCGCGACAGGACAGAAGCTTTCTTT. Protein: CASSRDRTEAFF.

This clone was seen once. The V and J genes are TRBV2 and TRBJ2-7; TRBD1 matches 11 bases. Trimming took 7 bases from V and 3 from J; bases not matched to a gene: 17. CDR1 is SNHLY and CDR2 is FYNNEI in the germline V gene. CDR3 length: 18 residues. The CDR3 protein is CASIGSGTGGLADYEQYF. DNA for the CDR3: TGTGCCAGCATTGGTTCCGGGACAGGGGGTTTAGCGGACTACGAGCAGTACTTC. Combining the CDR3 with reference TRBV2 and TRBJ2-7 gives the whole variable domain EPEVTQTPSHQVTQMGQEVILRCVPISNHLYFYWYRQILGQKVEFLVSFYNNEISEKSEIFDDQFSVERPDGSNFTLKIRSTKLEDSAMYFCASIGSGTGGLADYEQYFGPGTRLTVT.

A note on this clone: Sequence at one end of the junction differs from germline and may be a read error. V and J are TRBV5-6 and TRBJ2-4; tentative D call: TRBD2 (5 bases). The CDR3 spans 17 residues. CDR1 is SGHDT and CDR2 is YYEEEE in the germline V gene. CDR3 sequence reads: CASSPYKEALAKNSQYF. As DNA, the CDR3 is TGTGCCAGCAGCCCTTACAAGGAGGCCCTTGCCAAAAACAGTCAGTACTTC.

The chain combines TRBV9 with TRBJ2-7; a weak D match, TRBD2 (7 bases). The germline V gene has CDR1 SGDLS and CDR2 YYNGEE. The CDR3 totals 17 residues. V lost 0 bases, J lost 2 bases, and 18 bases lay in between. The CDR3 sequence is CASSVGIGGGVPYEQYF. The CDR3, as DNA: TGTGCCAGCAGCGTAGGGATCGGCGGGGGCGTGCCCTACGAGCAGTACTTC.

This clone was picked up a small number of times. The chain couples TRBV27 to TRBJ2-2; TRBD2 aligns across 8 bases. The germline CDR1 and CDR2 sequences are MNHEY and SMNVEV (reference sequence). This CDR3 region has 15 residues. The junction had 9 bases not matched to a gene; V was cut back by 5 bases and J by 7 bases. DNA of the CDR3: TGTGCCAGCAGTCCCCCCGGGAGGGCCAACGGGGAGCTGTTTTTT. The encoded protein is CASSPPGRANGELFF.

This chain links TRBV10-1 with TRBJ2-7; 13 bases are shared with TRBD2. V was pared by 2 bases and J by 7 bases, with 2 bases of the junction left unmatched. Germline CDR1 reads WNHNN; CDR2 reads SYGVQD (reference sequence). The CDR3 is 14 residues long. CDR3 in amino acids: CASSEGLAGDEQYF. The CDR3 nucleotides read TGCGCCAGCAGTGAGGGACTAGCGGGAGATGAGCAGTACTTC.

This rearrangement joins TRBV5-1 to TRBJ2-5; TRBD2 matches at 10 bases. This CDR3 has 16 amino acids. Germline V lookup: CDR1 SGHRS, CDR2 YFSETQ. The J segment lost 4 bases and the V segment lost 0 bases, leaving 6 bases of the junction unmatched. As DNA, the CDR3 is TGCGCCAGCAGCTTGGGAACTAGCGGGAAGGCAGAGACCCAGTACTTC. Its protein product is CASSLGTSGKAETQYF.

This rearrangement joins TRBV4-1 to TRBJ2-1; TRBD2 matches 11 bases. CDR1 is MGHRA, CDR2 YSYEKL, per germline. The CDR3 totals 16 residues. V was pared by 3 bases and J by 4 bases, with 5 bases of the junction left unmatched. CDR3 nucleotides: TGCGCCAGCAGCCAGCTAGCGGGAGGTTCTTACAATGAGCAGTTCTTC. This sequence encodes CASSQLAGGSYNEQFF.

The chain employs TRBV18 and TRBJ1-1; D gene uncertain. V lost 3 bases and J 8 bases, leaving 10 bases between the germline ends. Germline loops: CDR1 KGHSH, CDR2 LQKENI. This CDR3 spans 12 amino acids. The CDR3 region has the DNA TGTGCCAGCTCACCTTTGACTTCCGAAGCTTTCTTT. It encodes CASSPLTSEAFF.

The gene calls are TRBV7-9 and TRBJ2-5, with a tentative D call TRBD1 (6 bases). Germline V gene sequence: CDR1 SEHNR, CDR2 FQNEAQ (reference sequence). This CDR3 spans 15 amino acids. V was cut by 5 bases and J by 7 bases, with 20 bases left in between. CDR3 in amino acids: CASSDLRTVGLTQYF. The CDR3 bases are TGTGCCAGCAGCGATCTACGGACAGTAGGGTTGACCCAGTACTTC.

The sample holds one count of this clone. V usage is TRBV30 and J usage is TRBJ1-1; tentatively, D is TRBD1 (6 bases). Germline V gene sequence: CDR1 GTSNPN, CDR2 SVGIG (reference sequence). The CDR3 sequence is 14 residues long. The V end lost 2 bases, the J end lost 1 base, and 11 bases lay between the germline ends. In nucleotides, the CDR3 is TGTGCCTGGAGTAGCGGACAGCCGAACACTGAAGCTTTCTTT. The encoded protein is CAWSSGQPNTEAFF. Complete variable domain (other parts from reference TRBV30 and TRBJ1-1): SQTIHQWPATLVQPVGSPLSLECTVEGTSNPNLYWYRQAAGRGLQLLFYSVGIGQISSEVPQNLSASRPQDRQFILSSKKLLLSDSGFYLCAWSSGQPNTEAFFGQGTRLTVV.

This clone was observed once. This chain joins TRBV10-1 and TRBJ2-3, with TRBD1 matching over 8 bases. The junction had 0 bases not matched to a gene; V was cut back by 9 bases and J by 1 base. The germline CDR1 and CDR2 sequences are WNHNN and SYGVQD (reference sequence). This CDR3 contains 12 residues. The CDR3 DNA follows: TGCGCCAGGACAGGGGGCACAGATACGCAGTATTTT. As protein: CARTGGTDTQYF.

A few counts support this clone. The chain uses TRBV7-2 and TRBJ2-2; 14 bases are shared with TRBD2. Germline trimming cut 4 bases from V and 9 bases from J; bases unmatched to any gene: 4. Germline CDR1 is SGHTA and CDR2 is FQGNSA. This CDR3 has 15 residues. The CDR3 sequence: CASSSGTSGRRELFF. The CDR3 region has the DNA TGTGCCAGCAGCTCAGGGACTAGCGGGAGAAGGGAGCTGTTTTTT.